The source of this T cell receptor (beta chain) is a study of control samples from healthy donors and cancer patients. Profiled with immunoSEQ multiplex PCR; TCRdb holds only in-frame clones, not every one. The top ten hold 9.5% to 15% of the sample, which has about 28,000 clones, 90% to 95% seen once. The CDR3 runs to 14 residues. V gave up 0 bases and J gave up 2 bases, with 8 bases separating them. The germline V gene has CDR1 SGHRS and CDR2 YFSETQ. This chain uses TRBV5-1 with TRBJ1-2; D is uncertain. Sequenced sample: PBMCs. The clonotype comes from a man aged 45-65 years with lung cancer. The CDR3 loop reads CASSLAPENYGYTF. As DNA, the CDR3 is TGCGCCAGCAGCTTGGCCCCGGAGAACTATGGCTACACCTTC. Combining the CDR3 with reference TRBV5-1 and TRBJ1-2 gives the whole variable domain KAGVTQTPRYLIKTRGQQVTLSCSPISGHRSVSWYQQTPGQGLQFLFEYFSETQRNKGNFPGRFSGRQFSNSRSEMNVSTLELGDSALYLCASSLAPENYGYTFGSGTRLTVV.